The 25 T cell receptor beta chains given below trace back to one sample, sequenced in a study of T cell clusters in autoimmune cytopenias. TRB was amplified by touch-down multiplex PCR, primer pools A and B combined. TCRdb reprocessed the multiplex PCR reads and stores each CDR3 protein as one record, lacking DNA. The sample holds roughly 1,200 distinct CDR3 sequences. Each sample's input was 200 to 250 ng genomic DNA, some 40,000 genome equivalents. The sequenced material came from peripheral blood. The source of these receptors is a human donor with an autoimmune cytopenia or autoimmune hepatitis (not recorded which).

J is TRBJ1-4 and V is TRBV27; TCRdb's D gene call, TRBD1, goes unchecked for lack of DNA. From germline, CDR1 is MNHEY and CDR2 SMNVEV (reference sequence). The length of the CDR3 is 16 residues. The CDR3 sequence: CASSLKVPQDNEKLFF.

Its frequency marks this clonotype as medium-sized. The chain has TRBV5-5 and TRBJ1-2; checking the TCRdb D call of TRBD1 is not possible without DNA. The CDR3 loop spans 13 amino acids. Germline values: CDR1 SGHKS, CDR2 YYEKEE (reference sequence). The CDR3 protein is CASSSTGYYGYTF. The variable domain in full, with the rest retrieved from reference TRBV5-5 and TRBJ1-2, is DAGVTQSPTHLIKTRGQQVTLRCSPISGHKSVSWYQQVLGQGPQFIFQYYEKEERGRGNFPDRFSARQFPNYSSELNVNALLLGDSALYLCASSSTGYYGYTFGSGTRLTVV.

This chain connects TRBV5-1 to TRBJ1-4; the D gene TCRdb calls, TRBD1, cannot be checked with no DNA. CDR3 length: 14 amino acids. Germline V gives CDR1 SGHRS, CDR2 YFSETQ. The CDR3 region is CASSVGQPNEKLFF.

The gene calls are TRBV7-9 and TRBJ1-2; the TCRdb call, TRBD1, lacks DNA for checking. CDR1 is SEHNR, CDR2 FQNEAQ, per germline (reference sequence). The CDR3 contains 15 residues. CDR3 protein: CASSLWGKSENGYTF.

The chain is built from TRBV18 and TRBJ2-7. The germline gives CDR1 KGHSH, CDR2 LQKENI. The CDR3 is 14 amino acids. The chain's CDR3 is CASSPRQGVYEQYF.

This chain connects TRBV29-1 to TRBJ2-1; without DNA, the TCRdb call of TRBD1 cannot be checked. The CDR3 contains 13 residues. Germline V gene data show CDR1 as SQVTM and CDR2 as ANQGSEA. The CDR3 here is CSVGQGGHNEQFF.

The gene calls are TRBV7-6 and TRBJ2-7; lacking DNA, the TRBD1 call made by TCRdb goes unchecked. Germline V lookup: CDR1 SGHVS, CDR2 FNYEAQ. CDR3 length equals 14 residues. CDR3 in amino acids: CASSLGTGPYEQYF. The full variable domain, its missing parts supplied by reference TRBV7-6 and TRBJ2-7, is GAGVSQSPRYKVTKRGQDVALRCDPISGHVSLYWYRQALGQGPEFLTYFNYEAQQDKSGLPNDRFSAERPEGSISTLTIQRTEQRDSAMYRCASSLGTGPYEQYFGPGTRLTVT.

The chain has TRBV20-1 and TRBJ2-2; TCRdb indicates TRBD1, and absent DNA this call remains unverified. The CDR3 loop spans 15 amino acids. From germline, CDR1 is DFQATT and CDR2 SNEGSKA (reference sequence). The CDR3 loop is CSAPSQGAGTGELFF.

The chain uses TRBV5-1 and TRBJ1-5. Germline CDR1 SGHRS, CDR2 YFSETQ. The CDR3 loop spans 13 amino acids. CDR3 in amino acids: CASSLGPNQPQHF.

The chain combines TRBV7-6 with TRBJ2-1. The length of the CDR3 is 11 residues. CDR1 and CDR2 (germline): SGHVS, FNYEAQ. CDR3 sequence: CASSSNYEQFF.

This clonotype ranks as large in terms of frequency. The chain recombines TRBV29-1 with TRBJ2-1. The CDR3 is 13 residues long. Germline V gives CDR1 SQVTM, CDR2 ANQGSEA. CDR3 sequence: CSVGVDSYNEQFF.

This clonotype is called medium-sized based on its frequency. The rearrangement links TRBV6-1 to TRBJ2-3; as DNA is missing, the TRBD1 call by TCRdb cannot be tested. The CDR3 has 13 amino acids. From germline, CDR1 is MNHNS and CDR2 SASEGT. This CDR3 reads CASSDTQGRPQYF.

This clonotype is medium-sized by frequency. This sequence joins TRBV12-3 or TRBV12-4 and TRBJ1-3; without DNA, the TCRdb call of TRBD1 cannot be checked. This CDR3 region has 14 residues. CDR3 residues: CASSRTGGGNTIYF.

V usage is TRBV18 and J usage is TRBJ1-6. This CDR3 is built from 14 residues. Germline assignment: CDR1 KGHSH and CDR2 LQKENI. The CDR3 protein is CASSPETANSPLHF.

The chain has TRBV12-3 or TRBV12-4 and TRBJ1-2; as DNA is missing, the TRBD1 call by TCRdb cannot be tested. The CDR3 spans 14 residues. The CDR3 region is CASSPGGENYGYTF.

This chain connects TRBV27 to TRBJ1-2. The CDR3 sequence is 14 residues long. Germline V gene lookup returns CDR1 MNHEY and CDR2 SMNVEV (reference sequence). CDR3 loop: CASSPIEGTRGYTF.

Its frequency marks this clonotype as medium-sized. The chain joins TRBV5-4 to TRBJ2-3. Germline V lookup: CDR1 SGHNT, CDR2 YYREEE (reference sequence). This CDR3 contains 14 residues. CDR3 loop: CASSLPSETDTQYF.

This clonotype registers medium-sized by frequency. V and J are TRBV19 and TRBJ2-1; the TRBD1 assignment by TCRdb is unverifiable without DNA. CDR1 and CDR2 (germline): LNHDA, SQIVND (reference sequence). The CDR3 covers 14 residues. CDR3 sequence reads: CASSKGQGYNEQFF.

The chain recombines TRBV20-1 with TRBJ1-1; the TCRdb D gene call, TRBD1, has no DNA to confirm it. The V gene's germline CDR1 is DFQATT and CDR2 SNEGSKA (reference sequence). CDR3 length equals 16 residues. CDR3: CSARGFLGGLNTEAFF.

This clonotype is labeled medium-sized based on frequency. The J gene is TRBJ2-3, the V gene TRBV18; TCRdb's assignment of TRBD1 cannot be checked, as there is no DNA. The CDR3 sequence is 16 residues long. The V gene's germline CDR1 is KGHSH and CDR2 LQKENI. CDR3 amino acids: CASSPGTGGTTDTQYF.

V gene TRBV12-3 or TRBV12-4 combines with J gene TRBJ1-2; TCRdb lists TRBD1, though no DNA is available to test this call. This CDR3 is 16 amino acids long. The CDR3 loop reads CASSLGWDRANYGYTF.

This clonotype is medium-sized by frequency. V and J are TRBV6-1 and TRBJ2-6; the D call from TCRdb, TRBD2, cannot be confirmed without DNA. This CDR3 spans 15 amino acids. Germline V gene data show CDR1 as MNHNS and CDR2 as SASEGT. The CDR3 here is CASAGRSSGANVLTF.

Considering frequency, this clonotype is medium-sized. CDR3 amino acids: CAWSRGLGNTIYF. The chain links TRBV30 to TRBJ1-3; absent DNA, TCRdb's TRBD1 call cannot be checked. From germline, CDR1 is GTSNPN and CDR2 SVGIG (reference sequence). The CDR3 totals 13 residues.

V gene TRBV6-1 combines with J gene TRBJ2-3; without DNA, the TCRdb call of TRBD2 cannot be checked. There are 19 residues in the CDR3. In germline, CDR1 is MNHNS, CDR2 SASEGT. The CDR3 here is CASSGARGLGITSTDTQYF.

This chain connects TRBV5-1 to TRBJ1-5. The germline CDR1 and CDR2 sequences are SGHRS and YFSETQ. The CDR3 loop spans 12 amino acids. The CDR3 loop reads CASSLVWQPQHF.